This entry concerns a single T cell receptor beta chain. Its target is unknown. In the PCR, 60 Vbeta and 13 Jbeta primers were used. Profiling relied on immunoSEQ multiplex PCR, and the TCRdb table lists in-frame clones only, not all of them. The table lists about 98,000 clones, less than 90% of them singletons. The data belong to a study of cytomegalovirus exposure and HLA in healthy donors. V was shortened by 3 bases and J by 7 bases, with 10 bases between the two germline ends. Germline CDR1 is SNHLY and CDR2 is FYNNEI. The CDR3 has 13 amino acids. Study results and limitations: Many donors shared some public TCRs, even though most TCR sequences were rare. In a later analysis, HLA-associated beta chains showed higher expansion and lower generation probabilities than comparable chains.

The clonotype was recovered from a man between 35 and 55 years old in good health and CMV-seronegative. The sequencing input was PBMCs. This chain links TRBV2 with TRBJ2-1; possibly TRBD2 for D (5 bases). Here the CDR3 DNA reads TGTGCCAGCAGTGAGGGCGGGCCAAATGAGCAGTTCTTC. It encodes CASSEGGPNEQFF.